This TCR beta chain was profiled in a study of blood T cell repertoires in COVID-19. Looking at the study overall: The United States, Italy and Spain provided the acute and convalescent COVID-19 samples.

Germline lookup yields CDR1 LNHNV and CDR2 YYDKDF (reference sequence). The CDR3 loop spans 15 amino acids. Trimming removed 8 bases at V and 1 base at J, with 17 bases between. This clone has just a few counts. Original processing methods: Cell counts per sample came from amplifying reference gene primers. Libraries were prepared by immunoSEQ multiplex PCR; TCRdb keeps only in-frame clonotypes and omits some of them. V and J calls and clone size are those listed in that table; D and trimming were worked out from the DNA. The sample yields approximately 500,000 clones, approximately 85% seen once. The chain recombines TRBV15 with TRBJ1-1; D is ambiguous. The sequence came from a human donor in a cohort sampled during active COVID-19. Sequences were obtained from peripheral blood. The DNA for the CDR3 is TGTGCCACCCGCCGGGAGGAGGAATGGAACACTGAAGCTTTCTTT. Amino acid sequence: CATRREEEWNTEAFF.